This TCR beta chain comes out of a study of T-cell memory formation after mild COVID-19. Each CDR3 protein gets one entry after TCRdb re-called the 5' RACE reads with MiXCR. Among roughly 170,000 distinct CDR3 sequences, about 18% were seen once, and the ten largest hold roughly 3.9%. CDR3 length equals 14 residues. The germline gives CDR1 MDHEN, CDR2 SYDVKM. Trimming cost V 6 bases and J 1 base, with 10 bases left between them. This receptor was obtained from a man between 18 and 29 years old who had mild COVID-19 (a few samples of this study predate the infection). Cell type and time point are not known. The chain links TRBV28 to TRBJ1-5, with D possibly TRBD1 on 5 matching bases. Sequenced: PBMCs or a T cell subset sorted from them (not recorded which). CDR3 sequence reads: CASRVGGSNQPQHF. For the CDR3, the DNA is TGTGCCAGCAGGGTCGGGGGGAGCAATCAGCCCCAGCATTTT.